This T cell receptor (beta chain) was recovered during a study of T cell responses to AZD1222 COVID-19 vaccine. Per the germline V gene, CDR1 is SNHLY and CDR2 is FYNNEI. The CDR3 consists of 12 residues. Trimming took off 6 bases at V and 6 bases at J, with 9 bases between the two ends. Assay used: immunoSEQ multiplex PCR; TCRdb lists only in-frame clones, some missing. Of around 140,000 clones listed, 85% to 90% were seen once; the top ten hold more than 1.5%. This clone came up a few times. No antigen is known for it. General study findings and limits: The donor group comprised mostly white British people and more females; the analysis possibly underestimated clonal diversity.

This rearrangement joins TRBV2 to TRBJ1-5, with a tentative D call TRBD1 (5 bases). The sample in question was peripheral blood, obtained on day 0 of AZD1222 vaccination. This TCR derives from an adult in good health. CDR3 loop: CASRGESQPQHF. Written as DNA, the CDR3 is TGTGCCAGCAGGGGGGAAAGTCAGCCCCAGCATTTT.